The present TCR beta chain was sequenced within a study of chemoradiotherapy in HPV16-positive cancers. Overall study results and limits: Functional assays defining HPV-specific T cells used only two HPV16-positive patients. In HPV16-positive patients, HPV-responsive T-cell expansion tracked better recurrence-free survival.

About this clone: Its specificity is unknown.

Germline V lookup: CDR1 SNHLY, CDR2 FYNNEI. The CDR3 sequence is 12 residues long. V was cut by 4 bases and J by 7 bases, with 10 bases left in between. Measured with immunoSEQ multiplex PCR; TCRdb has only the in-frame clones, and not every one. The sample comprises more than 9,000 clones, about 90% of which are singletons, and roughly 2.5% rests with the top ten. The chain has TRBV2 and TRBJ1-1; D remains ambiguous. The receptor's source is a human donor with HPV-associated anogenital cancer. This material was collected from a patient who underwent chemoradiotherapy. For the CDR3, the DNA is TGTGCCAGCAGTGCAGGACGGTTTGAAGCTTTCTTT. Protein: CASSAGRFEAFF.